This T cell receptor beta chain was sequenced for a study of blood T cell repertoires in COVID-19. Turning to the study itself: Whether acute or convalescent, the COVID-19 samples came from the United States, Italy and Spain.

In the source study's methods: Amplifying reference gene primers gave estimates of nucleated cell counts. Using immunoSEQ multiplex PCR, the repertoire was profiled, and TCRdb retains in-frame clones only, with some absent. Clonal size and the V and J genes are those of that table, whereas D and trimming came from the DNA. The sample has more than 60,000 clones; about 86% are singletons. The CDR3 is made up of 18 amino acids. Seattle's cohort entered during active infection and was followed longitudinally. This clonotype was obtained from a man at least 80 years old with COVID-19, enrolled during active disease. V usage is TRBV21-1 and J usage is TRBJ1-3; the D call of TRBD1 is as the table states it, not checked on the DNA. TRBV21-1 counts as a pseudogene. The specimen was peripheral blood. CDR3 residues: CASSPPRQGPVRGNTIYF. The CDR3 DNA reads TGTGCCAGCTCCCCCCCCAGACAGGGTCCGGTTAGAGGAAACACCATATATTTT.